The 14 T cell receptor beta chains below come from one sample, sequenced in a study of post-analysis software for immune sequencing data. Findings and caveats of the study: The study found TRBV5-6, TRBV5-1 and TRBV20-1 among four to six TRBV segments more frequent in patients than controls.

Unique molecular identifiers were carried by the TCR beta cDNA libraries. TCRdb recomputed calls from the PCR reads with MiXCR, one row per CDR3 protein. Among 750,000 to 900,000 distinct CDR3 sequences listed, under 60% were seen once. No antigen has been identified for these receptors. Material: blood. These receptors originate from a girl under 18 with multiple sclerosis.

This clonotype is a singleton in its sample. This chain joins TRBV5-1 and TRBJ2-7, with 9 bases matching TRBD2. CDR1 and CDR2 from the germline V gene are SGHRS and YFSETQ. Germline trimming cut 4 bases from V and 7 bases from J; bases unmatched to any gene: 12. The CDR3 covers 15 residues. CDR3 sequence (DNA): TGCGCCAGCAGCCCGGGACTAGCTTTGGACAATGAGCAGTACTTC. It is translated as CASSPGLALDNEQYF.

This chain connects TRBV5-6 to TRBJ2-1; weak D call: TRBD2 (6 bases). Deletions cut 4 bases from V and 10 bases from J, with 12 bases between. Germline V gives CDR1 SGHDT, CDR2 YYEEEE. This CDR3 is 12 amino acids long. The CDR3: CASSKTAGEQFF. The CDR3 DNA reads TGTGCCAGCAGCAAGACCGCGGGGGAGCAGTTCTTC.

This clonotype occurred once. V usage is TRBV7-9 and J usage is TRBJ2-7; D perhaps matches TRBD2 (6 bases). Trimming left V 2 bases short and J 7 bases short, with 18 bases between. There are 15 residues in the CDR3. Germline CDR1 is SEHNR and CDR2 is FQNEAQ (reference sequence). CDR3 sequence: CASSLKGRESEEQYF. CDR3 sequence (DNA): TGTGCCAGCAGCTTAAAAGGACGGGAGAGCGAGGAGCAGTACTTC.

This clonotype was detected only once. The rearrangement joins TRBV27 to TRBJ2-7, with D tentatively TRBD1 (6 bases). Per the germline V gene, CDR1 is MNHEY and CDR2 is SMNVEV (reference sequence). V lost 7 bases to trimming and J lost 3 bases, with 16 bases between them. The CDR3 is made up of 14 amino acids. The CDR3: CASNPQGGVYEQYF. CDR3 DNA sequence: TGTGCCAGCAATCCACAGGGTGGAGTCTACGAGCAGTACTTC.

The rearrangement uses TRBV3-1 and TRBJ2-7; no firm D call. The CDR3 consists of 17 residues. V gave up 2 bases and J gave up 3 bases, with 20 bases separating them. Germline CDR1 and CDR2: LGHDT and YNNKEL (reference sequence). The CDR3 loop is CASSQNFDGDLSYEQYF. The CDR3 nucleotides read TGTGCCAGCAGCCAAAATTTTGACGGAGATTTAAGCTACGAGCAGTACTTC.

This chain links TRBV10-3 with TRBJ2-1, with D uncertain. In germline, CDR1 is ENHRY, CDR2 SYGVKD. Trimming pared 3 bases from V and 10 bases from J, leaving 10 bases between. The CDR3 totals 12 residues. CDR3 residues: CAISERVGEQFF. The CDR3 region has the DNA TGTGCCATCAGTGAAAGGGTGGGGGAGCAGTTCTTC.

This clonotype was seen more than once but under ten times. The chain links TRBV12-3 or TRBV12-4 to TRBJ1-2, with D possibly TRBD1 on 6 matching bases. The CDR3 runs 15 residues. V shed 2 bases and J shed 5 bases, with 15 bases lying between them. CDR3: CASSLKAGAAYGYTF. DNA of the CDR3: TGTGCCAGCAGTTTAAAGGCAGGGGCTGCGTATGGCTACACCTTC.

The rearrangement links TRBV7-2 to TRBJ2-4, with 7 positions matching TRBD1. The V segment lost 5 bases and the J segment 7 bases; nucleotides outside the gene matches: 14. CDR3 length: 16 amino acids. The germline gives CDR1 SGHTA, CDR2 FQGNSA. Here the CDR3 DNA reads TGTGCCAGCAGCACTAAACCGGGACAGTCCTCGAACATTCAGTACTTC. Residues: CASSTKPGQSSNIQYF.

This clonotype came up a few times. The chain uses TRBV6-7 and TRBJ2-5; TRBD1 is a possible D gene (6 bases). TRBV6-7 is flagged as an ORF with uncertain function. This CDR3 spans 19 amino acids. V gave up 5 bases and J gave up 0 bases, with 25 bases separating them. The CDR3 protein is CASSTRDNSCAYNQETQYF. The DNA for the CDR3 is TGTGCCAGCAGTACCCGGGACAACTCCTGCGCCTATAACCAAGAGACCCAGTACTTC.

The chain combines TRBV6-2 or TRBV6-3 with TRBJ2-5; D not certain. The CDR3 is 13 residues long. Per the germline V gene, CDR1 is MNHEY and CDR2 is SVGEGT. V dropped 6 bases and J dropped 2 bases, with 10 bases sitting between them. The DNA for the CDR3 is TGTGCCAGCAGAGCCCCCGCACAAGAGACCCAGTACTTC. It encodes CASRAPAQETQYF.

The rearrangement joins TRBV27 to TRBJ2-7; D remains ambiguous. V lost 6 bases, J lost 0 bases, and 12 bases lay in between. The CDR3 runs to 14 residues. CDR1 MNHEY and CDR2 SMNVEV come from the germline V gene (reference sequence). The CDR3 protein is CASRARTDSYEQYF. DNA of the CDR3: TGTGCCAGCAGGGCTCGGACGGACTCCTACGAGCAGTACTTC.

This clonotype was seen more than once but under ten times. This chain connects TRBV6-1 to TRBJ2-3; TRBD2 is a possible D gene (5 bases). Trimming removed 7 bases from V and 4 bases from J, with 12 bases in between. The germline V gene has CDR1 MNHNS and CDR2 SASEGT. The CDR3 is 13 amino acids. The CDR3 region is CASTRPAADTQYF. CDR3 coding DNA: TGTGCCAGCACCAGGCCAGCGGCAGATACGCAGTATTTT.

This clonotype was seen a single time. This sequence joins TRBV7-9 and TRBJ2-4, with D possibly matching TRBD1 (6 bases). The J call may be mistaken, given a closer DNA end match to TRBJ2-5. Germline V lookup: CDR1 SEHNR, CDR2 FQNEAQ (reference sequence). This CDR3 has 16 amino acids. CDR3 sequence (DNA): TGTGCCAGCAGCCCGAGGACAGTTGGGTTTCAAGAGACCCAGTACTTC. It specifies CASSPRTVGFQETQYF.

The V and J genes are TRBV20-1 and TRBJ2-5, with TRBD2 identical over 10 bases. The CDR3 is 16 residues long. The V segment lost 3 bases and the J segment 5 bases; nucleotides outside the gene matches: 12. In germline, CDR1 is DFQATT, CDR2 SNEGSKA (reference sequence). CDR3 DNA sequence: TGCAGTGCTAGTTCTGGTTCTAGCGGGAGTGGGGAGACCCAGTACTTC. Protein sequence: CSASSGSSGSGETQYF.